The T cell receptor (beta chain) under discussion was sequenced for a study of T-cell memory formation after mild COVID-19. Study-wide results and limits: The finding that pre-infection memory included some responding clones suggested that cross-reactive memory joined. Contracting CD4+ clones lay largely in CM and EM, with CD8+ ones residing in EMRA. Clones shrinking from day 15 to 85 showed even CD4/CD8 mixes; later expanders tilted CD4+.

This clonotype was seen more than once but under ten times. The target antigen is unknown. The junction had 9 bases not matched to a gene; V was cut back by 3 bases and J by 3 bases. CDR1 SGDLS and CDR2 YYNGEE come from the germline V gene. The CDR3 has 17 residues. TCRdb processed the 5' RACE reads anew with MiXCR; each CDR3 protein has one entry. The sample consists of more than 250,000 distinct CDR3 sequences, more than 15% of them appearing once. The receptor was derived from a man between 18 and 35 years old who had mild COVID-19 (a few samples of this study predate the infection). Cell type and time point are not known. The rearrangement uses TRBV9 and TRBJ2-5, with 12 bases lining up with TRBD2. Sequencing was performed on PBMCs or a T cell subset sorted from them (not recorded which). CDR3 amino acids: CASSGIPGLAGEETQYF. The CDR3 coding sequence is TGTGCCAGCAGCGGAATCCCGGGACTAGCGGGCGAAGAGACCCAGTACTTC.